Below are 22 T cell receptor beta chains sequenced from a single sample in a study of T cell changes during pregnancy in multiple sclerosis. Using immunoSEQ multiplex PCR, the repertoire was profiled, and TCRdb retains in-frame clones only, with some absent. The repertoire has 91,000 or so clones, approximately 94% of them found once; the top ten carry 0.99%. The sample in question was peripheral blood, obtained after pregnancy. These receptors all stem from a female donor with multiple sclerosis, enrolled in a pregnancy study.

The genes are TRBV27 and TRBJ2-7; 9 bases are a match to TRBD1. The CDR3 loop spans 13 amino acids. Losses at the gene ends were 6 bases for V and 8 bases for J; bases not matched to a gene: 8. The germline gives CDR1 MNHEY, CDR2 SMNVEV (reference sequence). The CDR3 protein is CASSPPGQGQQYF. CDR3 DNA: TGTGCCAGCAGCCCTCCGGGACAGGGCCAGCAGTACTTC.

The rearrangement joins TRBV7-2 to TRBJ2-3; TRBD2 is a possible D gene (7 bases). The CDR3 runs to 14 residues. CDR1 SGHTA and CDR2 FQGNSA come from the germline V gene. The V end lost 6 bases, the J end lost 6 bases, and 16 bases lay between the germline ends. CDR3 in amino acids: CASSLRGGVDTQYF. The DNA of the CDR3 is TGTGCCAGCAGTTTAAGGGGGGGCGTGGATACGCAGTATTTT.

Turning to this clone: Other DNA sequences in the same sample also yield this CDR3. V is TRBV7-6 and J is TRBJ2-7; 12 nucleotides line up with TRBD2. Losses at the gene ends were 1 base for V and 7 bases for J; bases not matched to a gene: 8. CDR3 size: 16 residues. In germline, CDR1 is SGHVS, CDR2 FNYEAQ. In nucleotides, the CDR3 is TGTGCCAGCAGCTTAGATTTGACTAGCGGGAGTGGTGAGCAGTACTTC. Translation gives CASSLDLTSGSGEQYF. Based on the CDR3 plus reference TRBV7-6 and TRBJ2-7, the full variable domain is GAGVSQSPRYKVTKRGQDVALRCDPISGHVSLYWYRQALGQGPEFLTYFNYEAQQDKSGLPNDRFSAERPEGSISTLTIQRTEQRDSAMYRCASSLDLTSGSGEQYFGPGTRLTVT.

The J gene is TRBJ2-7, the V gene TRBV15, with no clear D. Germline lookup yields CDR1 LNHNV and CDR2 YYDKDF (reference sequence). Trimming pared 0 bases from V and 1 base from J, leaving 13 bases between. The CDR3 extends over 16 amino acids. CDR3 DNA sequence: TGTGCCACCAGCAGAGATCTCACTGAGAATTCCTACGAGCAGTACTTC. Encoded protein: CATSRDLTENSYEQYF. Filled out from reference TRBV15 and TRBJ2-7, the complete variable domain reads DAMVIQNPRYQVTQFGKPVTLSCSQTLNHNVMYWYQQKSSQAPKLLFHYYDKDFNNEADTPDNFQSRRPNTSFCFLDIRSPGLGDTAMYLCATSRDLTENSYEQYFGPGTRLTVT.

The rearrangement joins TRBV5-1 to TRBJ2-3, with D possibly TRBD2 on 6 matching bases. Germline values: CDR1 SGHRS, CDR2 YFSETQ. The V end was cut by 7 bases, the J end by 3 bases, with 12 bases between. The CDR3 is made up of 13 amino acids. CDR3 bases: TGCGCCAGCCACCGGGAGTCAACAGATACGCAGTATTTT. Translating gives CASHRESTDTQYF.

The J gene is TRBJ2-3, the V gene TRBV19; no clear D. The CDR3 covers 12 residues. Between the trimmed V and J ends, which lost 5 bases and 2 bases, there was a span of 5 bases. CDR1 LNHDA and CDR2 SQIVND come from the germline V gene (reference sequence). The CDR3 coding sequence is TGTGCCAGTAGTCCTTACACAGATACGCAGTATTTT. Translating it yields CASSPYTDTQYF. The complete variable domain, with remaining parts taken from reference TRBV19 and TRBJ2-3, reads DGGITQSPKYLFRKEGQNVTLSCEQNLNHDAMYWYRQDPGQGLRLIYYSQIVNDFQKGDIAEGYSVSREKKESFPLTVTSAQKNPTAFYLCASSPYTDTQYFGPGTRLTVL.

This chain joins TRBV27 and TRBJ2-2, with D maybe TRBD1 (6 bases). This CDR3 has 16 residues. Trimming removed 7 bases from V and 4 bases from J, with 19 bases in between. The V gene's germline CDR1 is MNHEY and CDR2 SMNVEV (reference sequence). The CDR3 region has the DNA TGTGCCAGCAAATTAACCTCCGGGACAACCACCGGGGAGCTGTTTTTT. This sequence encodes CASKLTSGTTTGELFF.

CDR3 nucleotide sequence: TGTGCCACCATGACCGGGACAGGGATATTCAATGAGCAGTTCTTC. Its translation is CATMTGTGIFNEQFF. The chain is built from TRBV27 and TRBJ2-1; TRBD1 agrees at 9 bases. This CDR3 has 15 residues. Germline V gene data show CDR1 as MNHEY and CDR2 as SMNVEV (reference sequence). J lost 6 bases, V lost 10 bases, and 13 bases had no gene match.

In DNA, the CDR3 is TGTGCCAGCAGCTTGTTCGGGAGCTCAGAGACCCAGTACTTC. Residues: CASSLFGSSETQYF. The genes are TRBV5-4 and TRBJ2-5, with D perhaps TRBD2 (6 bases). Germline values: CDR1 SGHNT, CDR2 YYREEE (reference sequence). The ends were cut back, 1 base at V and 4 bases at J, with 11 bases in the middle. The CDR3 runs to 14 residues.

The chain is built from TRBV30 and TRBJ1-1; D call uncertain. Germline-derived CDR1 and CDR2 are GTSNPN and SVGIG (reference sequence). CDR3 length: 13 residues. V lost 0 bases, J lost 0 bases, and 5 bases lay in between. The CDR3 bases are TGTGCCTGGAGTGTACAAGTGAACACTGAAGCTTTCTTT. This gives the protein CAWSVQVNTEAFF.

V and J are TRBV7-9 and TRBJ2-7; D gene ambiguous. V lost 7 bases, J lost 6 bases, and 16 bases lay in between. This CDR3 spans 13 amino acids. Germline V gene lookup returns CDR1 SEHNR and CDR2 FQNEAQ (reference sequence). This CDR3 is CASTKEDLLEQYF. DNA for the CDR3: TGTGCCAGCACCAAAGAGGATCTTCTCGAGCAGTACTTC.

This rearrangement joins TRBV6-5 to TRBJ2-1; TRBD1 aligns across 12 bases. The ends lost 0 bases at V and 9 bases at J; junction bases unmatched: 6. The CDR3 length is 16 residues. CDR1 and CDR2 (germline): MNHEY, SVGAGI. The CDR3 loop is CASSYSIGTGGSEQFF. CDR3 coding DNA: TGTGCCAGCAGTTACTCGATCGGGACAGGGGGCAGTGAGCAGTTCTTC.

The chain joins TRBV11-2 to TRBJ2-3; 8 bases align to TRBD1. The CDR3 length is 16 residues. Germline CDR1 and CDR2: SGHAT and FQNNGV. Losses at the gene ends were 2 bases for V and 3 bases for J; bases not matched to a gene: 7. CDR3 residues: CASSLSTGGLTDTQYF. DNA of the CDR3: TGTGCCAGCAGCTTAAGCACAGGGGGGTTAACAGATACGCAGTATTTT.

The V gene is TRBV5-6, the J gene TRBJ2-2, with TRBD1 as a possible D gene (5 bases). Germline CDR1 and CDR2: SGHDT and YYEEEE. Trimming shortened V by 9 bases and J by 2 bases, and 20 bases separated the two germline ends. There are 16 residues in the CDR3. CDR3 nucleotides: TGTGCCACCGCCACCGGACATCCCTATAACACCGGGGAGCTGTTTTTT. Translation: CATATGHPYNTGELFF.

The rearrangement joins TRBV4-2 to TRBJ1-2; 7 bases align to TRBD1. The CDR3 length is 17 residues. CDR1 and CDR2 from the germline V gene are LGHNA and YNFKEQ. The V and J ends lost 5 bases and 5 bases, in that order; junction bases with no gene match: 17. The CDR3 nucleotides read TGTGCCAGCAGCTTCTTTGTAAAACAGGGGAACAGTTATGGCTACACCTTC. Translating gives CASSFFVKQGNSYGYTF.

This chain links TRBV7-2 with TRBJ1-2; unclear D gene. V was trimmed by 3 bases and J by 0 bases, leaving 14 bases between them. The CDR3 is 16 amino acids. Germline loops: CDR1 SGHTA, CDR2 FQGNSA. The CDR3 here is CASSLHGVEANYGYTF. CDR3 DNA: TGTGCCAGCAGCTTGCATGGAGTTGAGGCTAACTATGGCTACACCTTC.

This chain joins TRBV19 and TRBJ1-4, with no clear D. CDR1 LNHDA and CDR2 SQIVND come from the germline V gene (reference sequence). The V end was cut by 3 bases, the J end by 4 bases, with 12 bases between. The CDR3 consists of 15 residues. The CDR3 reads CASSMPGLSNEKLFF. CDR3 DNA sequence: TGTGCCAGTAGTATGCCTGGGCTCAGTAATGAAAAACTGTTTTTT.

This CDR3 reads CASNPGQGGTIYF. In DNA, the CDR3 is TGTGCCAGTAACCCGGGACAGGGTGGCACCATATATTTT. This rearrangement joins TRBV19 to TRBJ1-3, with 9 bases that match TRBD1. V shed 7 bases, J shed 9 bases, and the junction held 7 bases outside the gene matches. Germline-derived CDR1 and CDR2 are LNHDA and SQIVND (reference sequence). The CDR3 has 13 amino acids.

This chain links TRBV10-1 with TRBJ2-1; 9 bases match TRBD2. The CDR3 is made up of 14 amino acids. Germline V gene lookup returns CDR1 WNHNN and CDR2 SYGVQD (reference sequence). Unmatched junction bases numbered 8, after V lost 6 bases and J lost 8 bases. CDR3 amino acids: CASRPGLAPHEQFF. DNA for the CDR3: TGCGCCAGCAGACCGGGACTAGCTCCTCATGAGCAGTTCTTC.

V usage is TRBV5-4 and J usage is TRBJ2-2; 9 bases fit TRBD2. This CDR3 has 17 residues. Trimming cost V 0 bases and J 5 bases; bases outside gene matches: 8. Germline V gene sequence: CDR1 SGHNT, CDR2 YYREEE (reference sequence). This chain's CDR3 is CASSLDEAGGVTGELFF. The CDR3 DNA is TGTGCCAGCAGCTTGGATGAAGCGGGAGGAGTTACCGGGGAGCTGTTTTTT.

This chain links TRBV27 with TRBJ2-7; 7 bases are a match to TRBD1. The J segment lost 0 bases and the V segment lost 5 bases, leaving 4 bases of the junction unmatched. The CDR3 loop spans 14 amino acids. CDR1 is MNHEY and CDR2 is SMNVEV in the germline V gene (reference sequence). DNA for the CDR3: TGTGCCAGCAGTCCTCGGGACAGCTCCTACGAGCAGTACTTC. It is translated as CASSPRDSSYEQYF.

The chain is built from TRBV5-1 and TRBJ2-1; tentatively, D is TRBD2 (6 bases). V dropped 0 bases and J dropped 6 bases, with 13 bases sitting between them. The CDR3 is 15 amino acids. Per the germline V gene, CDR1 is SGHRS and CDR2 is YFSETQ. The CDR3 protein is CASSLDGRTTNEQFF. The CDR3 DNA reads TGCGCCAGCAGCTTGGACGGCAGGACTACCAATGAGCAGTTCTTC.